This T cell receptor beta chain was sequenced in a study of T cell clonality in common variable immunodeficiency. Study-wide points: Links between repertoire features and CVID complications were heterogeneity-limited. In common variable immunodeficiency, TCR beta chains reportedly carried fewer deletions and N-nucleotide insertions.

The protocol was immunoSEQ multiplex PCR, while the TCRdb copy is restricted to in-frame clones and leaves out a portion. The sample is made up of some 40,000 clones, none counted only once. The germline CDR1 and CDR2 sequences are LGHNA and YNFKEQ. V lost 1 base and J 0 bases, leaving 6 bases between the germline ends. This CDR3 has 14 residues. Both groups were predominantly of Caucasian heritage. This clone occurred many times. Antigen unknown. Sequencing ends 3 residues short of the CDR3 end; the germline J gene provides the rest. This TCR was recovered from a person aged 18-70 years in good health. The material sequenced was peripheral blood mononuclear cells. The chain combines TRBV4-2 with TRBJ1-2; D gene uncertain. The CDR3 sequence: CASSQGPPNYGYTF. The covered CDR3 bases are TGTGCCAGCAGCCAAGGGCCTCCTAACTATGGC.